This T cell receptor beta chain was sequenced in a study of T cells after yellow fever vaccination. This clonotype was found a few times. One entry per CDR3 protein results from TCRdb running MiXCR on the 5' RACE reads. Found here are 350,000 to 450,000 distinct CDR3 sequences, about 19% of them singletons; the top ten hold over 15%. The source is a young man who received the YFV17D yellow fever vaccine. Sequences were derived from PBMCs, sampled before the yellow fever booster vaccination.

The CDR3 loop is CASSYGLDTEAFF. As DNA, the CDR3 is TGTGCCAGCAGTTACGGGCTTGACACTGAAGCTTTCTTT. J is TRBJ1-1 and V is TRBV6-5; the D is unclear. Looked up from germline, CDR1 is MNHEY and CDR2 is SVGAGI. The CDR3 consists of 13 residues. The V end was cut by 2 bases, the J end by 3 bases, with 7 bases between.